This T cell receptor (beta chain) was retrieved from a study of blood T cell repertoires in COVID-19. On the study more broadly: Samples representing acute and convalescent COVID-19 were sourced from the United States, Italy and Spain.

The method was immunoSEQ multiplex PCR; TCRdb's version includes in-frame clones alone and lacks a portion of them. The sample lists roughly 250,000 clones; approximately 80% were seen once. V lost 5 bases to trimming and J lost 3 bases; unmatched junction nucleotides: 1. Germline V lookup: CDR1 WSHSY, CDR2 SAAADI. The CDR3 extends over 14 amino acids. The specimen was peripheral blood. This receptor was identified in a woman in her sixties or seventies with active or convalescent COVID-19. The V call is TRBV10-2, the J call TRBJ2-1, with 10 bases identical to TRBD2. Written as DNA, the CDR3 is TGCGCCAGCAGTAGCGGGAGGGGCTACAATGAGCAGTTCTTC. It specifies CASSSGRGYNEQFF.